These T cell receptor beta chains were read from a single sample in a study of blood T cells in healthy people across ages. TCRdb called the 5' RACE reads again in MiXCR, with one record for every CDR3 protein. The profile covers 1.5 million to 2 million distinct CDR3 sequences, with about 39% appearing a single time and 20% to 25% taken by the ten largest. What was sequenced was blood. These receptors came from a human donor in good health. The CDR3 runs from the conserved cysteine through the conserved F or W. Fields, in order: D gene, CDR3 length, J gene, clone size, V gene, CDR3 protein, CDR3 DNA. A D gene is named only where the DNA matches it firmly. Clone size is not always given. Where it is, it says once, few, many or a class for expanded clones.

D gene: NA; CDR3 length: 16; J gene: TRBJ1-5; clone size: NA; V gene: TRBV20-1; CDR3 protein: CSARPLPTVANQPQHF; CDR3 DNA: TGCAGTGCTAGACCCCTCCCGACAGTGGCCAATCAGCCCCAGCATTTT
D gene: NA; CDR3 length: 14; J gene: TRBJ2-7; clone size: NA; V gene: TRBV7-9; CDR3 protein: CASSGDTTFYEQYF; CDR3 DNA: TGTGCCAGCAGCGGGGACACGACGTTCTACGAGCAGTACTTC
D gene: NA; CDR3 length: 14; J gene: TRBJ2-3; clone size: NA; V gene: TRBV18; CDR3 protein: CASSRLLHTDTQYF; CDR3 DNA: TGTGCCAGCTCACGGCTCCTACACACAGATACGCAGTATTTT
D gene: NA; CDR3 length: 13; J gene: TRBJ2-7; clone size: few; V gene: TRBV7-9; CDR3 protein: CASSFQVADEQYF; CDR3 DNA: TGTGCCAGCAGCTTTCAGGTAGCAGACGAGCAGTACTTC
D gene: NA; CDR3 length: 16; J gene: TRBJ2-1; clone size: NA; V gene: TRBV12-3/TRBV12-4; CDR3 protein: CASSPGRGRPYNEQFF; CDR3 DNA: TGTGCCAGCAGTCCCGGGCGGGGTAGGCCCTACAATGAGCAGTTCTTC
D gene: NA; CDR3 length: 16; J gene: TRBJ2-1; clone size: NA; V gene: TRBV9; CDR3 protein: CASSVVSGAARNEQFF; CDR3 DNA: TGTGCCAGCAGCGTAGTATCAGGGGCCGCTAGGAATGAGCAGTTCTTC
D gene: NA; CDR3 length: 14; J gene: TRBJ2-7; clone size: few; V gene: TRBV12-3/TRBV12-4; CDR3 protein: CASSLWRGLNEQYF; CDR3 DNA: TGTGCCAGCAGTTTGTGGAGGGGGCTTAACGAGCAGTACTTC
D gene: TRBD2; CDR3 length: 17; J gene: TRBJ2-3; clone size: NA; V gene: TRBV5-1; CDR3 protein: CASSSNPTSGGADTQYF; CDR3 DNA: TGCGCCAGCAGCTCGAATCCCACTAGCGGGGGGGCAGATACGCAGTATTTT
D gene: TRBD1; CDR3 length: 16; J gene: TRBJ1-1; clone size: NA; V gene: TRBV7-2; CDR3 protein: CASSLSKGAGYTEAFF; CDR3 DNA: TGTGCCAGCAGCTTATCAAAGGGGGCCGGTTACACTGAAGCTTTCTTT
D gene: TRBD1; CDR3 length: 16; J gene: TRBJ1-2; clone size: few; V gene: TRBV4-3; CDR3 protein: CASSPDSGTGLYGYTF; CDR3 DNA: TGCGCCAGCAGCCCAGACTCCGGGACAGGCCTCTATGGCTACACCTTC
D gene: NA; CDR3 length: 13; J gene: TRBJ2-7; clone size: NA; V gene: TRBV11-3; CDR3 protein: CASSPQTKAEQYF; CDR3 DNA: TGTGCCAGCAGCCCACAGACTAAGGCCGAGCAGTACTTC
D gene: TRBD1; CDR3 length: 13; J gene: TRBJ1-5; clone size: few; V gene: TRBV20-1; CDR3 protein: CSADRGPNQPQHF; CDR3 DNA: TGCAGTGCTGACAGGGGGCCGAATCAGCCCCAGCATTTT
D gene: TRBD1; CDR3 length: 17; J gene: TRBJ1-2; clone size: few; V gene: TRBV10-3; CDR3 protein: CAIRDRDRGYESYGYTF; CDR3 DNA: TGTGCCATCAGGGATCGGGACAGGGGGTATGAGAGCTATGGCTACACCTTC
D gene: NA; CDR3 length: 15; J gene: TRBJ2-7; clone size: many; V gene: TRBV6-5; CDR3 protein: CASREGRHSPYEQYF; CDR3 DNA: TGTGCCAGCAGGGAGGGTCGTCACAGCCCCTACGAGCAGTACTTC
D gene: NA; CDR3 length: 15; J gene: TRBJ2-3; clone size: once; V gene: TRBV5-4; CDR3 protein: CASSLLQSFTDSQYF; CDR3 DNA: TGTGCCAGCAGCTTGCTACAGAGCTTCACAGATTCGCAGTATTTT